What follows are 22 T cell receptor beta chains derived from one specimen sequenced in a study of blood T cell repertoires in COVID-19. The protocol was immunoSEQ multiplex PCR, while the TCRdb copy is restricted to in-frame clones and leaves out a portion. This repertoire shows roughly 69,000 clones, around 90% found once; its top ten account for approximately 7%. The sample consisted of peripheral blood. All receptors derive from a man aged 45 to 65 with active COVID-19.

The rearrangement uses TRBV9 and TRBJ2-3; TRBD1 matches 12 bases. The CDR3 has 15 amino acids. Trimming cost V 6 bases and J 6 bases; bases outside gene matches: 8. Germline V lookup: CDR1 SGDLS, CDR2 YYNGEE. CDR3 sequence: CASKKGQGAGDTQYF. CDR3 DNA: TGTGCCAGCAAGAAGGGACAGGGGGCTGGGGATACGCAGTATTTT.

In this sample, this clone turned up once. CDR3 in amino acids: CASSSGGLNYGYTF. As DNA, the CDR3 is TGTGCCAGCAGCTCAGGGGGCCTCAACTATGGCTACACCTTC. V usage is TRBV5-4 and J usage is TRBJ1-2; TRBD1 matches at 8 bases. V dropped 3 bases and J dropped 2; count of bases not matched to a gene: 3. This CDR3 comprises 14 residues. Germline CDR1 is SGHNT and CDR2 is YYREEE (reference sequence).

The CDR3 sequence: CASSSNVGAEQYF. In nucleotides, the CDR3 is TGTGCCAGCAGCTCGAACGTGGGGGCCGAGCAGTACTTC. The chain employs TRBV7-6 and TRBJ2-7; tentative D call: TRBD1 (6 bases). Germline V gene lookup returns CDR1 SGHVS and CDR2 FNYEAQ. There are 13 residues in the CDR3. V lost 4 bases and J 6 bases, leaving 13 bases between the germline ends.

This chain uses TRBV12-3 or TRBV12-4 with TRBJ1-2; TRBD1 aligns across 8 bases. This CDR3 contains 12 residues. V lost 6 bases and J lost 8; bases outside the gene matches: 5. The CDR3 DNA sequence: TGTGCCAGCAGCCCCAGGGGGCTAGGCTACACCTTC. This gives the protein CASSPRGLGYTF.

This sequence joins TRBV6-1 and TRBJ2-1, with 8 bases that match TRBD1. CDR1 is MNHNS, CDR2 SASEGT, per germline. CDR3 length equals 14 residues. The J segment lost 8 bases and the V segment lost 3 bases, leaving 6 bases of the junction unmatched. The chain's CDR3 is CASSDRQGFDEQFF. The CDR3 DNA reads TGTGCCAGCAGTGACCGACAGGGGTTCGATGAGCAGTTCTTC.

The rearrangement links TRBV29-1 to TRBJ2-2; TRBD1 matches at 7 bases. V shed 7 bases, J shed 7 bases, and the junction held 18 bases outside the gene matches. Germline loops: CDR1 SQVTM, CDR2 ANQGSEA. CDR3 length: 16 amino acids. This CDR3 is CSAGATGTASGGELFF. The CDR3 DNA reads TGCAGCGCCGGGGCCACCGGGACAGCGAGTGGCGGGGAGCTGTTTTTT.

The chain employs TRBV7-2 and TRBJ1-5, with TRBD1 as a possible D gene (6 bases). Trimming shortened V by 3 bases and J by 3 bases, and 9 bases separated the two germline ends. The CDR3 consists of 14 residues. The germline V gene encodes CDR1 SGHTA and CDR2 FQGNSA. Here the CDR3 reads CASSLGANNQPQHF. The CDR3 coding sequence is TGTGCCAGCAGCTTGGGGGCGAACAATCAGCCCCAGCATTTT.

The rearrangement joins TRBV7-2 to TRBJ2-1; 8 bases match TRBD2. Trimming at V came to 1 base and at J to 0 bases, leaving 8 bases not matched to a gene. CDR3 length: 18 residues. Germline V CDR1 and CDR2: SGHTA, FQGNSA. The CDR3 sequence is CASSLESRLAGSYNEQFF. The CDR3, as DNA: TGTGCCAGCAGCTTAGAGTCGCGGCTAGCGGGCTCCTACAATGAGCAGTTCTTC.

This clone was found once. The J gene is TRBJ2-3, the V gene TRBV5-6; no clear D. The CDR3 length is 13 residues. Germline lookup yields CDR1 SGHDT and CDR2 YYEEEE. V was clipped by 6 bases and J by 2 bases, with 10 bases between them. CDR3 DNA sequence: TGTGCCAGCAACCGCCGAGACACAGATACGCAGTATTTT. This encodes CASNRRDTDTQYF.

This clone appeared once. J is TRBJ1-2 and V is TRBV30, with D perhaps matching TRBD1 (5 bases). Germline assignment: CDR1 GTSNPN and CDR2 SVGIG (reference sequence). The CDR3 length is 15 residues. CDR3 in DNA: TGTGCTTGGCGCCCTTCAGGGCGGGGTCAACCTGGCTACACCTTC. It codes for CAWRPSGRGQPGYTF.

J is TRBJ2-1 and V is TRBV7-2, with D unresolved. Trimming cost V 5 bases and J 0 bases, with 8 bases left between them. Germline lookup yields CDR1 SGHTA and CDR2 FQGNSA. The CDR3 sequence is 14 residues long. This CDR3 is CASSSLSSYNEQFF. CDR3 sequence (DNA): TGTGCCAGCAGCAGTCTGAGCTCCTACAATGAGCAGTTCTTC.

This clone has a handful of counts. The gene calls are TRBV7-9 and TRBJ2-7, with 8 bases fitting TRBD2. Per germline, CDR1 SEHNR and CDR2 FQNEAQ (reference sequence). The CDR3 has 15 residues. V gave up 1 base and J gave up 0 bases; unmatched junction bases: 2. CDR3 residues: CASSLVSGNSYEQYF. CDR3 bases: TGTGCCAGCAGCTTAGTTAGCGGGAACTCCTACGAGCAGTACTTC.

The genes are TRBV7-9 and TRBJ1-1; D unclear. Germline V gives CDR1 SEHNR, CDR2 FQNEAQ (reference sequence). The CDR3 is 13 residues long. Trimming stripped 3 bases from V and 3 bases from J, with 8 bases between. The CDR3 DNA sequence: TGTGCCAGCAGCTTGAGTGTTGACACTGAAGCTTTCTTT. This codes for CASSLSVDTEAFF. Full variable domain (rest looked up from reference TRBV7-9 and TRBJ1-1): DTGVSQNPRHKITKRGQNVTFRCDPISEHNRLYWYRQTLGQGPEFLTYFQNEAQLEKSRLLSDRFSAERPKGSFSTLEIQRTEQGDSAMYLCASSLSVDTEAFFGQGTRLTVV.

V usage is TRBV7-2 and J usage is TRBJ1-1; 9 nucleotides line up with TRBD1. In germline, CDR1 is SGHTA, CDR2 FQGNSA. V dropped 7 bases and J dropped 4; count of bases not matched to a gene: 10. The CDR3 loop spans 15 amino acids. The CDR3 protein is CASNTGGAPGTEAFF. The CDR3 DNA follows: TGTGCCAGCAACACAGGGGGCGCTCCGGGCACTGAAGCTTTCTTT.

The rearrangement links TRBV19 to TRBJ1-2; D is ambiguous. Germline CDR1 and CDR2: LNHDA and SQIVND (reference sequence). V was clipped by 5 bases and J by 4 bases, with 8 bases between them. The length of the CDR3 is 12 residues. CDR3 DNA: TGTGCCAGTAGTCCTCCGTCCTATGGCTACACCTTC. As protein: CASSPPSYGYTF.

This clone was found a few times. The chain recombines TRBV28 with TRBJ2-2, with TRBD2 matching 9 bases. Germline V lookup: CDR1 MDHEN, CDR2 SYDVKM. The CDR3 length is 15 residues. V trimming: 5 bases; J trimming: 1 base; junction bases outside the gene matches: 2. This CDR3 is CASSPTSGNTGELFF. The CDR3 nucleotides are TGTGCCAGCAGTCCGACTAGCGGGAACACCGGGGAGCTGTTTTTT.

The gene calls are TRBV30 and TRBJ2-5; TRBD1 might be the D (6 bases). CDR3 length: 11 residues. The V gene's germline CDR1 is GTSNPN and CDR2 SVGIG (reference sequence). V dropped 5 bases and J dropped 4 bases, with 8 bases sitting between them. DNA of the CDR3: TGTGCCTGGTCGACAGGAGAGACCCAGTACTTC. This sequence encodes CAWSTGETQYF.

This rearrangement joins TRBV7-2 to TRBJ1-1; TRBD1 might be the D (5 bases). V was clipped by 5 bases and J by 7 bases, with 14 bases between them. The CDR3 extends over 13 amino acids. Germline CDR1 and CDR2: SGHTA and FQGNSA. CDR3 sequence reads: CASSRGREDEAFF. The CDR3 coding sequence is TGTGCCAGCAGCAGGGGCCGGGAGGATGAAGCTTTCTTT.

The V gene is TRBV6-5, the J gene TRBJ1-2; no firm D call. This CDR3 region has 13 residues. Germline lookup yields CDR1 MNHEY and CDR2 SVGAGI. Trimming shortened V by 6 bases and J by 4 bases, and 12 bases separated the two germline ends. CDR3: CASSPADSYGYTF. CDR3 bases: TGTGCCAGCAGCCCCGCGGATAGCTATGGCTACACCTTC.

The chain couples TRBV2 to TRBJ1-2; no clear D. The CDR3 runs 14 residues. V was cut by 6 bases and J by 0 bases, with 11 bases left in between. The V gene's germline CDR1 is SNHLY and CDR2 FYNNEI. This CDR3 reads CASREQNTNYGYTF. The CDR3 DNA reads as TGTGCCAGCAGGGAACAGAATACTAACTATGGCTACACCTTC.

This chain joins TRBV19 and TRBJ2-1, with 12 bases lining up with TRBD1. V dropped 7 bases and J dropped 9; count of bases not matched to a gene: 13. This CDR3 comprises 16 residues. Germline assignment: CDR1 LNHDA and CDR2 SQIVND (reference sequence). The DNA of the CDR3 is TGTGCCAGTACTAGACTCCCGGGACAGGGGGCTGGTGAGCAGTTCTTC. Protein: CASTRLPGQGAGEQFF.

The V call is TRBV24-1, the J call TRBJ2-1; 7 bases match TRBD1. The CDR3 is made up of 15 amino acids. The V gene end was trimmed by 5 bases and the J gene end by 1 base; junction bases not matched to a gene: 4. The germline CDR1 and CDR2 sequences are KGHDR and SFDVKD. CDR3 in DNA: TGTGCCACCAGTGGGGGGACAGAATCCTACAATGAGCAGTTCTTC. Residues: CATSGGTESYNEQFF.